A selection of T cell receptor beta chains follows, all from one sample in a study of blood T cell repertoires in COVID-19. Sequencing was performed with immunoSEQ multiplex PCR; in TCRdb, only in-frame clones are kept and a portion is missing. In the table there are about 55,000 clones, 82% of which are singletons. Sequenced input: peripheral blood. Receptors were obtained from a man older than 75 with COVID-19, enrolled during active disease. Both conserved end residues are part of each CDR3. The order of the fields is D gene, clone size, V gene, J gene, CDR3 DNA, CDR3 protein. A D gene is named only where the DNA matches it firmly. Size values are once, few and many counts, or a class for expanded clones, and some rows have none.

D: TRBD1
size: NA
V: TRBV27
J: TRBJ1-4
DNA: TGTGCCAGCAGTGCTTGGACAGGGCGTAATGAAAAACTGTTTTTT
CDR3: CASSAWTGRNEKLFF

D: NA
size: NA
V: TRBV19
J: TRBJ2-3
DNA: TGTGCCAGTAGCATACTAGAGAGCACAGATACGCAGTATTTT
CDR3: CASSILESTDTQYF

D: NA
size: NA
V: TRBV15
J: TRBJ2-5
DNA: TGTGCCACCAGCAGAGATAGGGAACAGGGATTTGGACTTATAGAGACCCAGTACTTC
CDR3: CATSRDREQGFGLIETQYF

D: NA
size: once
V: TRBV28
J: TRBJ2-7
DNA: TGTGCCAGCAGTTTACTACGGTACGAGCAGTACTTC
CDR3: CASSLLRYEQYF

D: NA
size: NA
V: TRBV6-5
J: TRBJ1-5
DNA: TGTGCCAGCAGTCCCCGAGGCAATCAGCCCCAGCATTTT
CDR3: CASSPRGNQPQHF

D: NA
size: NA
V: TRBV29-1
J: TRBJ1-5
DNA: TGCAGCGTTCGACAGTCTATTAATCAGCCCCAGCATTTT
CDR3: CSVRQSINQPQHF

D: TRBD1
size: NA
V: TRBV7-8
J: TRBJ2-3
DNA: TGTGCCAGCAGCCTCATGGGACAGGGGGCTTCAGATACGCAGTATTTT
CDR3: CASSLMGQGASDTQYF

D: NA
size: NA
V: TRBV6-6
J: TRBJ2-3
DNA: TGTGCCAGCAGTTCCCACGACACGGGCACAGATACGCAGTATTTT
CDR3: CASSSHDTGTDTQYF

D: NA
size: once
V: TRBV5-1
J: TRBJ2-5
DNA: TGCGCCATTTGGGACTTCGGAGAGACCCAGTACTTC
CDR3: CAIWDFGETQYF

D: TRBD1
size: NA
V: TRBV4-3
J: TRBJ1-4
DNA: TGCGCCAGCAGCCAACAAGCCGGGACAGGGTTTGAAAAACTGTTTTTT
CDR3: CASSQQAGTGFEKLFF

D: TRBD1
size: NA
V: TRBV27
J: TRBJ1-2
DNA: TGTGCCAGCAGTTTATCGGGGACAGGGATGAATGGCTACACCTTC
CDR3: CASSLSGTGMNGYTF

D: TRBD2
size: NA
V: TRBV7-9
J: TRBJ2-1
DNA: TGTGCCAGCAGCCACCTAGCGGCGAGCTCCTACAATGAGCAGTTCTTC
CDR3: CASSHLAASSYNEQFF

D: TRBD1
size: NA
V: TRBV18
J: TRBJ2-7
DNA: TGTGCCAGCTCAGGGACAGGGGGAAGAGAGCAGTACTTC
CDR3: CASSGTGGREQYF

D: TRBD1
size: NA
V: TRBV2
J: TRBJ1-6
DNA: TGTGCCAGCACCAATACCCAGGGGGGCGGTTCGGATTCACCCCTCCACTTT
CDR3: CASTNTQGGGSDSPLHF

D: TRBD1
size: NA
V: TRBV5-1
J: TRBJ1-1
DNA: TGCGCCAGCAGCTTACAGGGGTCGACGGCCACGGGGGCTTTCTTT
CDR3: CASSLQGSTATGAFF

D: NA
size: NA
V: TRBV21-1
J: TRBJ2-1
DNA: TGTGCCAGCAGGCGCCCGGACAGGGTATACAATGAGCAGTTCTTC
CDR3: CASRRPDRVYNEQFF

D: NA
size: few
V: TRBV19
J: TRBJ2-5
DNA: TGTGCCAGTAAGGAAAGGGGGAGAGAGACCCAGTACTTC
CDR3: CASKERGRETQYF

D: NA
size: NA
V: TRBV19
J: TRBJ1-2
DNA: TGTGCCAGTAGTCCGGAGAGGTACGACTATGGCTACACCTTC
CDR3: CASSPERYDYGYTF

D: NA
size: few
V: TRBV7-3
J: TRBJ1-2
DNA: TGTGCCAGCAGCTTAACAGTAGCAGGGGATGGCTACACCTTC
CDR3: CASSLTVAGDGYTF

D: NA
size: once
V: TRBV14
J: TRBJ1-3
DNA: TGTGCCAGCAGACTACAGGGTTCAGGAAACACCATATATTTT
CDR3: CASRLQGSGNTIYF

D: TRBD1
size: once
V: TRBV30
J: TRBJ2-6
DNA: TGTGCCAGGAGCGGACAGGCTCTTACCGGGGCCAACGTCCTGACTTTC
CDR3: CARSGQALTGANVLTF

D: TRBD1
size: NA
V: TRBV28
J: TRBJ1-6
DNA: TGTGCCAGCAGTTCCCCACTCGGGACAGGGGCTAATTCACCCCTCCACTTT
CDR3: CASSSPLGTGANSPLHF

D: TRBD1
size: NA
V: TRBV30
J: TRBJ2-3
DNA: TGTGCCTGGAGTCATGGACAGGGGGCCACAGATACGCAGTATTTT
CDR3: CAWSHGQGATDTQYF

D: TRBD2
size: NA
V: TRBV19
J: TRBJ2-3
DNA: TGTGCCAGTAGTATTTTGAGCGGGGCAGATACGCAGTATTTT
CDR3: CASSILSGADTQYF

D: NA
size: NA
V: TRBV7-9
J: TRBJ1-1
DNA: TGTGCCAGCAGCGCGCAGACGGCAGGGGTCGCTGAAGCTTTCTTT
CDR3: CASSAQTAGVAEAFF

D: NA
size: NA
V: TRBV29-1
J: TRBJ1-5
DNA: TGCAGCGCTGTATCACGGCAGGGCAGCCCCCAGCATTTT
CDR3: CSAVSRQGSPQHF

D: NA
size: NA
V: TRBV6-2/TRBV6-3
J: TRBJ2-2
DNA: TGTGCCAGCAGTTACTCGAGGCAGATCCTGGACACCGGGGAGCTGTTTTTT
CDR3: CASSYSRQILDTGELFF

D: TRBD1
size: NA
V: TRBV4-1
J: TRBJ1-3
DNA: TGCGCCAGCAGCCAAATAACAGGGGGCTCTGGAAACACCATATATTTT
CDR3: CASSQITGGSGNTIYF

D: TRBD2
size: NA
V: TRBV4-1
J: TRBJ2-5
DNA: TGCGCCAGCAGCTTAACTAGCGGGGGGGCCGGGGGAGAGACCCAGTACTTC
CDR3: CASSLTSGGAGGETQYF

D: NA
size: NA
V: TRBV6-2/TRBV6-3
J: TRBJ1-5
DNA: TGTGCCAGCAGTTACGACCGGCGGAATAGCAATCAGCCCCAGCATTTT
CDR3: CASSYDRRNSNQPQHF

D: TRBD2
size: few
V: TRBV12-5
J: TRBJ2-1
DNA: TGTGCTAGTGGAAATCCCGGGACTAGCGGGGGGGCTAAGAATGAGCAGTTCTTC
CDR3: CASGNPGTSGGAKNEQFF

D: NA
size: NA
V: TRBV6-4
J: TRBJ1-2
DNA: TGTGCCAGCAGTGACGTACCGGGGGACCATGGCTACACCTTC
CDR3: CASSDVPGDHGYTF

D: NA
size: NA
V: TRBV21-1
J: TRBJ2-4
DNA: TGTGCCAGCAGCACCCGGGACAGCAAAAACATTCAGTACTTC
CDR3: CASSTRDSKNIQYF

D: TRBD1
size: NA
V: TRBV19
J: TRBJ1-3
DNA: TGTGCCAGCCGGACAGGGGGCGAAGGAAACACCATATATTTT
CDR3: CASRTGGEGNTIYF

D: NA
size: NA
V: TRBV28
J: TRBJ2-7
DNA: TGTGCCAGCAGTCCATACGGGACACATATCTACGAGCAGTACTTC
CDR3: CASSPYGTHIYEQYF

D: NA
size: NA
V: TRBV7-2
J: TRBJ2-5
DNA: TGTGCCAGCGCGGTAGTGGCAGAGACCCAGTACTTC
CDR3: CASAVVAETQYF

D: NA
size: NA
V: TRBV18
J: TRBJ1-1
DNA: TGTGCCAGCTCAGGCACCAGGCAAACTGAAGCTTTCTTT
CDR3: CASSGTRQTEAFF

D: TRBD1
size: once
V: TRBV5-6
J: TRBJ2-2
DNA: TGTGCCAGCAGTTTGGACAGGGATGCCGGGGAGCTGTTTTTT
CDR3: CASSLDRDAGELFF

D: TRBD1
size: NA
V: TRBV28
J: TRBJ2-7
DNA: TGTGCCAGCAGTTATTTGAGTGGGACAGGGAACGAGCAGTACTTC
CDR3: CASSYLSGTGNEQYF

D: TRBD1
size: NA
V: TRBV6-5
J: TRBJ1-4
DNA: TGTGCCAGCAGTTACTCGCAGGGGGGTGAAAAACTGTTTTTT
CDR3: CASSYSQGGEKLFF

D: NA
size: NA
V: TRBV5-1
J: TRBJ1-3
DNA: TGCGCCAGCAGCTTGAGCCTTGTGTCTGGAAACACCATATATTTT
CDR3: CASSLSLVSGNTIYF

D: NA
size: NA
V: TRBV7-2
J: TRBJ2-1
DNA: TGTGCCAGCAGCTTAGCTTCGGGCAATGAGCAGTTCTTC
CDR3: CASSLASGNEQFF

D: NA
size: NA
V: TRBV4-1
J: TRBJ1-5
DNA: TGCGCCAGCAGCCAAGATGACCGGGGTCAACTCAATCAGCCCCAGCATTTT
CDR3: CASSQDDRGQLNQPQHF

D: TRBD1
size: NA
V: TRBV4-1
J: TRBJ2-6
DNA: TGCGCCAGCAGCCAGCCGGACAGGGCAGGGGCCAACGTCCTGACTTTC
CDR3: CASSQPDRAGANVLTF

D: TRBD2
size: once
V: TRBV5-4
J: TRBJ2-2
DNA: TGTGCCAGCCGGGGGGCGAACACCGGGGAGCTGTTTTTT
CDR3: CASRGANTGELFF